These T cell receptor beta chains were read from a single sample in a study of early T cells in non-severe SARS-CoV-2 infection. MiXCR, applied by TCRdb to the 5' RACE reads, yields one record per CDR3 protein. The sample has more than 80,000 distinct CDR3 sequences, approximately 15% seen once; the top ten hold roughly 6.4%. Sequencing was performed on whole blood. These receptors all come from an adult who was a healthcare worker with PCR-confirmed SARS-CoV-2 infection or an uninfected control (not recorded which). Both conserved end residues are part of each CDR3. Each record gives: J gene, V gene, clone size, CDR3 protein. Part of the rows lack a size; the others show once, few, many or a class for expanded clones.

>TRBJ2-7|TRBV27|few
CASSGEETGRREQYF
>TRBJ1-5|TRBV19|few
CASTTPGQGNQPQHF
>TRBJ2-7|TRBV29-1|.
CSVYRLGEQYF
>TRBJ2-7|TRBV7-6|few
CASSWPVSDLYEQYF
>TRBJ1-1|TRBV10-2|many
CASSEWVGMNTEAFF
>TRBJ2-5|TRBV20-1|few
CSAPSGSRGTQYF
>TRBJ2-7|TRBV5-1|.
CASKDTGREQYF
>TRBJ1-2|TRBV6-5|.
CASSYYRGSNYGYTF
>TRBJ2-1|TRBV29-1|.
CSVERQYNEQFF
>TRBJ2-5|TRBV5-1|.
CASKSGQETQYF
>TRBJ2-5|TRBV7-9|.
CASSYGLAGGVETQYF
>TRBJ2-7|TRBV10-3|few
CAIRQGGRLYEQYF
>TRBJ1-1|TRBV28|few
CASGPKGPRTEAFF
>TRBJ1-2|TRBV25-1|many
CASRSGSPGYTF
>TRBJ1-6|TRBV30|.
CALGLGALHF